The rows below give T cell receptor beta chains drawn from one sample of a study of CD8 T cell repertoires and HIV-1 epitope variants. Their antigen targets remain unknown. Profiled with immunoSEQ multiplex PCR; TCRdb holds only in-frame clones, not every one. The table lists several thousand clones, roughly 60% of them singletons. The material sequenced was cultured CD8+ T cells derived from PBMCs. These receptors came from a male donor with HIV. CDR3s include the opening cysteine and the closing phenylalanine or tryptophan. The D gene is left open where the match is weak. Clone size, where shown, is once, few, many, or a class for clones that have expanded.

clone_size	v_call	d_call	j_call	cdr3_aa	cdr3_nt
-	TRBV5-1	-	TRBJ2-2	CASSGDGAGELFF	TGCGCCAGCAGCGGGGACGGGGCCGGGGAGCTGTTTTTT
-	TRBV6-5	-	TRBJ2-7	CASSYSGDVYEQYF	TGTGCCAGCAGTTATTCGGGGGATGTCTACGAGCAGTACTTC
-	TRBV6-5	-	TRBJ2-1	CASSLDREQFF	TGTGCCAGCAGTTTGGATCGCGAGCAGTTCTTC
-	TRBV2	TRBD2	TRBJ2-2	CASSLGLVRTGELFF	TGTGCCAGCAGTCTCGGACTAGTTCGCACCGGGGAGCTGTTTTTT
few	TRBV2	TRBD1	TRBJ2-7	CASSRQGARYEQYF	TGTGCCAGCAGTAGACAGGGGGCGAGGTACGAGCAGTACTTC
-	TRBV15	-	TRBJ2-5	CATSSGLAEEETQYF	TGTGCCACCAGCAGCGGCCTGGCGGAGGAAGAGACCCAGTACTTC
-	TRBV19	-	TRBJ2-3	CASSTGPETDTQYF	TGTGCCAGTAGTACCGGGCCCGAAACAGATACGCAGTATTTT
-	TRBV27	TRBD1	TRBJ1-1	CASSFGQGDTEAFF	TGTGCCAGCAGTTTCGGACAGGGGGACACTGAAGCTTTCTTT
once	TRBV5-1	-	TRBJ1-4	CASSRDLGASNEKLFF	TGCGCCAGCAGTCGGGATCTGGGGGCTTCGAATGAAAAACTGTTTTTT
few	TRBV5-4	-	TRBJ2-3	CASSHDPGQYF	TGTGCCAGCAGCCATGACCCGGGGCAGTATTTT
-	TRBV27	-	TRBJ1-2	CASSFWPLSDGYTF	TGTGCCAGCAGTTTCTGGCCTCTGTCTGACGGCTACACCTTC
medium-sized	TRBV19	-	TRBJ2-7	CASSISSGAYEQYF	TGTGCCAGTAGTATCTCGTCGGGGGCTTACGAGCAGTACTTC
-	TRBV6-5	-	TRBJ2-7	CASSYSILYEQYF	TGTGCCAGCAGTTACTCGATCCTCTACGAGCAGTACTTC
-	TRBV11-2	TRBD1	TRBJ2-7	CASSSDRVYEQYF	TGTGCCAGCAGCTCCGACAGGGTCTACGAGCAGTACTTC
-	TRBV2	-	TRBJ2-7	CASCMGGYYEQYF	TGTGCCAGCTGTATGGGGGGTTACTACGAGCAGTACTTC
-	TRBV4-3	-	TRBJ1-1	CASSRQQGGAEAFF	TGCGCCAGCAGCCGACAACAGGGTGGCGCTGAAGCTTTCTTT
-	TRBV6-5	-	TRBJ1-5	CASSHSEEEGQPQHF	TGTGCCAGCAGTCACAGTGAGGAAGAGGGACAGCCCCAGCATTTT
-	TRBV28	TRBD2	TRBJ2-7	CASSGGGSYEQYF	TGTGCCAGCAGTGGCGGGGGATCCTACGAGCAGTACTTC
-	TRBV6-6	TRBD1	TRBJ1-5	CASSSEGQGGQPQHF	TGTGCCAGCAGTTCCGAAGGACAGGGAGGTCAGCCCCAGCATTTT
-	TRBV19	-	TRBJ2-6	CASSMRLPGANVLTF	TGTGCCAGTAGTATGCGGCTCCCTGGGGCCAACGTCCTGACTTTC
-	TRBV6-5	-	TRBJ2-7	CASSYAPDGGSYEQYF	TGTGCCAGCAGTTACGCCCCGGATGGGGGTTCCTACGAGCAGTACTTC
-	TRBV5-8	TRBD1	TRBJ1-2	CASSLGQGIPYGYTF	TGTGCCAGCAGCCTGGGACAGGGAATTCCTTATGGCTACACCTTC
few	TRBV5-5	TRBD1	TRBJ1-5	CASSFQGADQPQHF	TGTGCCAGCAGCTTCCAGGGGGCTGATCAGCCCCAGCATTTT
once	TRBV27	-	TRBJ2-5	CASSGAAALQETQYF	TGTGCCAGCAGCGGGGCCGCCGCGCTCCAAGAGACCCAGTACTTC
few	TRBV13	TRBD2	TRBJ2-1	CASGTLAGTYNEQFF	TGTGCCAGCGGCACTCTAGCGGGAACCTACAATGAGCAGTTCTTC
-	TRBV28	TRBD1	TRBJ1-2	CASMGQGRGGYTF	TGTGCCAGCATGGGACAGGGCCGTGGTGGCTACACCTTC
-	TRBV4-3	-	TRBJ2-3	CASSQGLRADTQYF	TGCGCCAGCAGCCAAGGTCTTCGTGCAGATACGCAGTATTTT
-	TRBV21-1	-	TRBJ1-1	CASRIQRRGQVPSRANTEAFF	TGTGCCAGCAGGATACAAAGGAGGGGACAGGTGCCATCCAGAGCGAACACTGAAGCTTTCTTT
-	TRBV5-4	-	TRBJ2-7	CTSSLGGEQYF	TGTACCAGCAGCTTGGGTGGCGAGCAGTACTTC
-	TRBV5-1	TRBD1	TRBJ2-5	CASSLTGGEETQYF	TGCGCCAGCAGCTTAACAGGGGGCGAGGAGACCCAGTACTTC
few	TRBV19	TRBD2	TRBJ2-7	CASSIDSGGSYEQYF	TGTGCCAGTAGTATAGATTCGGGGGGCTCCTACGAGCAGTACTTC
few	TRBV14	-	TRBJ2-1	CASSQDRKPYNEQFF	TGTGCCAGCAGCCAAGATCGGAAGCCCTACAATGAGCAGTTCTTC
-	TRBV11-2	-	TRBJ2-2	CASSQGHTGELFF	TGTGCCAGCAGCCAAGGACATACCGGGGAGCTGTTTTTT
-	TRBV29-1	TRBD1	TRBJ1-2	CSAVQGANYGYTF	TGCAGCGCCGTTCAGGGGGCCAACTATGGCTACACCTTC
-	TRBV27	-	TRBJ1-2	CASSSLNYGYTF	TGTGCCAGCAGTTCATTAAACTATGGCTACACCTTC
-	TRBV11-2	TRBD2	TRBJ2-3	CASRSGLAGADTQYF	TGTGCCAGCAGATCTGGACTAGCGGGGGCAGATACGCAGTATTTT
-	TRBV6-5	-	TRBJ2-1	CASSPGGGEQFF	TGTGCCAGCAGTCCTGGGGGTGGCGAGCAGTTCTTC
-	TRBV2	-	TRBJ1-4	CASSGEANEKLFF	TGTGCCAGCAGTGGGGAGGCTAATGAAAAACTGTTTTTT
-	TRBV6-4	TRBD1	TRBJ2-2	CASTGTGGTGELFF	TGTGCCAGCACCGGGACAGGGGGCACCGGGGAGCTGTTTTTT
-	TRBV7-9	-	TRBJ2-3	CASSPGADTQYF	TGTGCCAGCAGCCCGGGGGCAGATACGCAGTATTTT
few	TRBV25-1	TRBD1	TRBJ1-1	CASSEYLVTDRDGTEAFF	TGTGCCAGCAGTGAATATTTAGTGACGGACAGGGACGGCACTGAAGCTTTCTTT
-	TRBV19	TRBD1	TRBJ1-1	CASSMGGTGGTEAFF	TGTGCCAGTAGTATGGGCGGGACAGGGGGCACTGAAGCTTTCTTT